These 9 T cell receptor beta chains share one sample of origin, sequenced in a study of cytomegalovirus exposure and HLA in healthy donors. TCRdb's table, derived via immunoSEQ multiplex PCR, lists solely in-frame clones and lacks some. The sample comprises 100,000 to 150,000 clones, roughly 86% of which are singletons, and about 3% rests with the top ten. Sequencing used PBMCs. These receptors were collected from a man aged 25 to 45 in good health and CMV-seronegative.

This chain joins TRBV29-1 and TRBJ1-1; D perhaps matches TRBD1 (6 bases). The germline gives CDR1 SQVTM, CDR2 ANQGSEA. This CDR3 is 16 amino acids long. V dropped 6 bases and J dropped 1 base, with 21 bases sitting between them. The CDR3 DNA sequence: TGCAGCGTCGTATCCACAGGGAAAAAGGGGAACACTGAAGCTTTCTTT. Translation: CSVVSTGKKGNTEAFF.

The rearrangement uses TRBV5-1 and TRBJ1-2, with D maybe TRBD1 (6 bases). The CDR3 runs to 15 residues. Germline V gene data show CDR1 as SGHRS and CDR2 as YFSETQ. Trimming stripped 0 bases from V and 3 bases from J, with 12 bases between. CDR3 coding DNA: TGCGCCAGCAGCTTGGAAGGGGGAAGGGACTATGGCTACACCTTC. Protein product: CASSLEGGRDYGYTF.

V and J are TRBV7-9 and TRBJ2-7, with TRBD2 as a possible D gene (5 bases). The V gene lost 5 bases and the J gene lost 3 bases, with 8 bases spanning the gap. From germline, CDR1 is SEHNR and CDR2 FQNEAQ (reference sequence). This CDR3 has 12 residues. CDR3 coding DNA: TGTGCCAGCAGCCCACTAGGCTACGAGCAGTACTTC. Residues: CASSPLGYEQYF.

V usage is TRBV2 and J usage is TRBJ2-1; TRBD2 agrees at 8 bases. After removal of 10 bases from V and 10 bases from J, the junction contained 12 bases not matched to a gene. Germline values: CDR1 SNHLY, CDR2 FYNNEI. The CDR3 has 13 residues. For the CDR3, the DNA is TGTGCCACCCGAGCGGGGGTGGGCACCGAGCAGTTCTTC. This encodes CATRAGVGTEQFF.

This clone was observed a handful of times. The chain is built from TRBV4-1 and TRBJ2-3, with 14 bases that match TRBD2. CDR3 length: 19 amino acids. Germline CDR1 and CDR2: MGHRA and YSYEKL. Trimming took 3 bases from V and 3 from J; bases not matched to a gene: 11. For the CDR3, the DNA is TGCGCCAGCAGCCAGCGACTAGCGGGGGGGCGAGGTGAAACAGATACGCAGTATTTT. It encodes CASSQRLAGGRGETDTQYF.

The V and J genes are TRBV5-1 and TRBJ2-7; D possibly corresponds to TRBD1 (6 bases). Trimming removed 4 bases from V and 2 bases from J, with 16 bases in between. Germline-derived CDR1 and CDR2 are SGHRS and YFSETQ. This CDR3 comprises 15 residues. Written as DNA, the CDR3 is TGCGCCAGCAGCCCGAACCGGGACATGCCCTACGAGCAGTACTTC. It yields the protein CASSPNRDMPYEQYF. Together with reference TRBV5-1 and TRBJ2-7, the CDR3 gives the full variable domain: KAGVTQTPRYLIKTRGQQVTLSCSPISGHRSVSWYQQTPGQGLQFLFEYFSETQRNKGNFPGRFSGRQFSNSRSEMNVSTLELGDSALYLCASSPNRDMPYEQYFGPGTRLTVT.

The V gene is TRBV25-1, the J gene TRBJ2-6; D is perhaps TRBD1 (6 bases). V was cut by 3 bases and J by 0 bases, with 12 bases left in between. This CDR3 comprises 17 residues. Germline lookup yields CDR1 MGHDK and CDR2 SYGVNS. CDR3 nucleotides: TGTGCCAGCAGTGATAACGGACAGCACTCTGGGGCCAACGTCCTGACTTTC. Translating it yields CASSDNGQHSGANVLTF.

A few counts support this clone. This CDR3 reads CASRYSYEQYF. The DNA of the CDR3 is TGTGCCAGTCGTTACTCCTACGAGCAGTACTTC. The rearrangement joins TRBV2 to TRBJ2-7; D remains ambiguous. This CDR3 region has 11 residues. V dropped 9 bases and J dropped 0 bases, with 6 bases sitting between them. The V gene's germline CDR1 is SNHLY and CDR2 FYNNEI.

This clone has only one observation. V usage is TRBV10-1 and J usage is TRBJ1-1; 7 bases match TRBD1. The germline CDR1 and CDR2 sequences are WNHNN and SYGVQD (reference sequence). This CDR3 comprises 13 residues. Unmatched junction bases numbered 5, after V lost 6 bases and J lost 4 bases. CDR3: CASSMTGSTEAFF. CDR3 sequence (DNA): TGCGCCAGCAGCATGACAGGGTCCACTGAAGCTTTCTTT.